The TCR beta chain described here comes from a study of blood T cell repertoires in COVID-19 (dated by TCRdb to 2020 to 2022). About the full investigation: Samples from collaborators originated in the United States, Italy and Spain and spanned both the acute and convalescent phases of COVID-19. The prospective study material was composed of cDNA or gDNA derived from T cells, B-cell-depleted T cells, or PBMCs. Deeply sampled blood TCRbeta repertoires from subjects exposed to, actively infected with, or recovered from COVID-19 were included in the dataset. The repertoires were made available in a free public database intended to serve as a resource for research on the immune response to SARS-CoV-2. Samples came from the ongoing ImmuneRACE study (first 160 participants) plus 1,254 subjects from 6 global collaborators. A de-identified subject ID, COVID-19 status, age in years and sex were almost always included in the sample metadata. Where available, HLA class I and class II types were taken from metadata supplied by the sample provider and were not determined by assay-based typing. General findings and caveats noted by the study authors: The amount of clinical and demographic metadata varied by source and participant and was provided uncurated.

Collaborating institutions collected whole blood in K2EDTA tubes following their own protocols. For TCRbeta analysis, collaborators shipped samples as frozen whole blood, isolated PBMCs, or DNA extracted from either of those sample types. The immunoSEQ Assay, a bias-controlled multiplex PCR, was used to amplify TCRbeta CDR3 regions from genomic DNA. The authors processed their data as follows. The number of nucleated cells in each sample was estimated from the amplification of reference gene primers within the assay. To quantify the absolute abundance of each unique TCRbeta CDR3 rearrangement, sequence reads were collapsed and filtered. For each sample, productive Simpson clonality was calculated as the square root of Simpson's diversity index across productive rearrangements. This immuneACCESS table, as held by TCRdb, lists in-frame sequences with V and J called but not all clones. Of the missing ones, under half trace to an unresolved V gene in checked studies; the others have no known cause. The DNA was the basis for D and trimming; V, J and clone size are from that table. This sample is represented by about 32,000 clones; 85% to 95% of them were singletons. The leading ten clones occupy about 0.99% of the sample.

The CDR3 has 14 amino acids, counting the end cysteine and phenylalanine. The retained sequence is limited to the CDR3, 42 bases, with the frame set at the first base. CDR1 LNHDA and CDR2 SQIVND were looked up in the germline V gene (reference sequence). Germline trimming amounts to 6 bases on V and 1 base on J, with 3 as the count of junction bases outside the gene matches. A note on this clone: The antigen this receptor binds is unknown. No base qualities exist here, and no much larger clone lies one base off it.

This chain joins TRBV19 to TRBJ1-2, and TRBD1 aligns with 9 junction nucleotides. Sequencing used peripheral blood. The receptor was isolated from a male donor with active COVID-19. The nucleotides read TGTGCCAGTAGAAGACAGGGGGATAACTATGGCTACACCTTC. It specifies CASRRQGDNYGYTF.